Shown below are 27 T cell receptor beta chains from a single sample sequenced in a study of cytomegalovirus exposure and HLA in healthy donors. Researchers ran the PCR with 60 Vbeta and 13 Jbeta primers. TCRdb keeps only in-frame clones here, not all; method: immunoSEQ multiplex PCR. The sample holds over 100,000 clones; around four fifths are singletons and the top ten take more than 1.5%. Sequencing was carried out using PBMCs. These receptors all come from a middle-aged man in good health and CMV-seronegative.

This chain links TRBV6-5 with TRBJ1-1, with D possibly matching TRBD1 (5 bases). CDR1 and CDR2 from the germline V gene are MNHEY and SVGAGI. The ends were cut back, 2 bases at V and 1 base at J, with 8 bases in the middle. The CDR3 is 14 amino acids. The CDR3 protein is CASSYLTGNTEAFF. CDR3 DNA sequence: TGTGCCAGCAGTTACCTTACAGGGAACACTGAAGCTTTCTTT.

Comment on this clone: The junction departs from germline at one end; a sequencing error may be responsible. The genes are TRBV7-7 and TRBJ2-4; the D gene is possibly TRBD2 (5 bases). The CDR3 is 15 residues long. In germline, CDR1 is SSHAT, CDR2 FNYEAQ (reference sequence). The CDR3 here is CASSPSGLAKNIQYF. For the CDR3, the DNA is TGTGCTAGCAGTCCCAGCGGACTAGCCAAAAACATTCAGTACTTC.

This chain links TRBV5-4 with TRBJ1-6; 11 nucleotides match TRBD1. Germline CDR1 and CDR2: SGHNT and YYREEE (reference sequence). The CDR3 runs to 16 residues. J gave up 10 bases and V 3 bases, and 9 bases lay outside the gene matches. CDR3 region: CASSSRTGGRGSPLHF. Here the CDR3 DNA reads TGTGCCAGCAGCTCCCGGACAGGGGGCCGAGGGTCACCCCTCCACTTT.

The CDR3 sequence is CAWSVDSSGANVLTF. DNA for the CDR3: TGTGCCTGGAGTGTGGACAGCTCTGGGGCCAACGTCCTGACTTTC. The gene calls are TRBV30 and TRBJ2-6; tentative D call: TRBD1 (6 bases). There are 15 residues in the CDR3. V was cut by 0 bases and J by 0 bases, with 6 bases left in between. From germline, CDR1 is GTSNPN and CDR2 SVGIG (reference sequence). The whole variable domain, remainder taken from reference TRBV30 and TRBJ2-6, is SQTIHQWPATLVQPVGSPLSLECTVEGTSNPNLYWYRQAAGRGLQLLFYSVGIGQISSEVPQNLSASRPQDRQFILSSKKLLLSDSGFYLCAWSVDSSGANVLTFGAGSRLTVL.

The chain is built from TRBV28 and TRBJ2-1, with TRBD2 as a possible D gene (6 bases). V shed 6 bases and J shed 6 bases, with 12 bases lying between them. This CDR3 is built from 13 residues. Per germline, CDR1 MDHEN and CDR2 SYDVKM. CDR3 protein: CASRRGLLNEQFF. CDR3 in DNA: TGTGCCAGCAGAAGGGGACTCCTCAATGAGCAGTTCTTC.

The chain carries TRBV10-3 and TRBJ1-2, with D possibly being TRBD1 (5 bases). Germline V CDR1 and CDR2: ENHRY, SYGVKD. CDR3 length equals 15 residues. Trimming shortened V by 8 bases and J by 0 bases, and 16 bases separated the two germline ends. The CDR3 loop reads CAIAGGEGANYGYTF. The CDR3 DNA reads as TGTGCCATCGCGGGAGGGGAAGGAGCTAACTATGGCTACACCTTC.

J is TRBJ2-1 and V is TRBV6-1; 7 bases map to TRBD1. After removal of 1 base from V and 10 bases from J, the junction contained 7 bases not matched to a gene. CDR1 and CDR2 from the germline V gene are MNHNS and SASEGT. The CDR3 has 14 amino acids. The chain's CDR3 is CASSEERDSKEQFF. The DNA for the CDR3 is TGTGCCAGCAGTGAAGAACGGGACAGTAAAGAGCAGTTCTTC.

This clone was seen once. CDR3 amino acids: CASLAGPYEQYF. CDR3 bases: TGTGCCAGCCTAGCGGGACCCTACGAGCAGTACTTC. This chain connects TRBV2 to TRBJ2-7, with 9 positions matching TRBD2. Trimming removed 8 bases from V and 2 bases from J; junction bases left unmatched: 1. CDR3 length: 12 residues. Germline values: CDR1 SNHLY, CDR2 FYNNEI.

The V call is TRBV18, the J call TRBJ2-7; D perhaps matches TRBD1 (6 bases). Germline V gives CDR1 KGHSH, CDR2 LQKENI. The CDR3 runs to 14 residues. Trimming took 2 bases from V and 2 from J, leaving 10 bases between them. This CDR3 is CASSPEDSTYEQYF. The CDR3 bases are TGTGCCAGCTCACCAGAGGACAGCACCTACGAGCAGTACTTC.

The chain joins TRBV6-6 to TRBJ2-1, with 9 nucleotides matching TRBD1. Per the germline V gene, CDR1 is MNHNY and CDR2 is SVGAGI (reference sequence). The CDR3 sequence is 16 residues long. The trim removed 6 bases at V and 0 bases at J, leaving 6 bases unmatched. The CDR3 DNA sequence: TGTGCCAGCAGACCTTCGGACAGGGGCTCCTACAATGAGCAGTTCTTC. This codes for CASRPSDRGSYNEQFF.

The genes are TRBV4-3 and TRBJ1-1, with D maybe TRBD1 (6 bases). Per the germline V gene, CDR1 is LGHNA and CDR2 is YSLEER. Trimming stripped 4 bases from V and 5 bases from J, with 14 bases between. The CDR3 length is 14 residues. The CDR3 DNA sequence: TGCGCCAGCAGCCTGGGACCAGGGGTGACTGAAGCTTTCTTT. Encoded protein: CASSLGPGVTEAFF.

The rearrangement joins TRBV25-1 to TRBJ2-3, with TRBD2 matching over 9 bases. Trimming took 10 bases from V and 4 from J; bases not matched to a gene: 18. This CDR3 has 17 amino acids. In germline, CDR1 is MGHDK, CDR2 SYGVNS. The DNA of the CDR3 is TGTGCCAACCCAAGAGATCCGCGGGAGGGCCGAGCAGATACGCAGTATTTT. Protein product: CANPRDPREGRADTQYF.

The rearrangement joins TRBV9 to TRBJ2-7; 7 nucleotides align to TRBD1. CDR1 is SGDLS and CDR2 is YYNGEE in the germline V gene. The CDR3 is 14 residues long. The ends lost 3 bases at V and 0 bases at J; junction bases unmatched: 3. CDR3 in amino acids: CASSAGDSSYEQYF. The CDR3 DNA reads as TGTGCCAGCAGCGCCGGGGACAGCTCCTACGAGCAGTACTTC.

This chain links TRBV18 with TRBJ2-5; TRBD1 agrees at 7 bases. The CDR3 extends over 14 amino acids. V trimming: 5 bases; J trimming: 5 bases; junction bases outside the gene matches: 8. Germline lookup yields CDR1 KGHSH and CDR2 LQKENI. In nucleotides, the CDR3 is TGTGCCAGCTCAGAAACGGACAGGATTGAGACCCAGTACTTC. It is translated as CASSETDRIETQYF.

The V gene is TRBV10-3, the J gene TRBJ2-7, with 10 bases fitting TRBD2. J lost 6 bases, V lost 5 bases, and 7 bases had no gene match. The CDR3 runs 14 residues. Germline-derived CDR1 and CDR2 are ENHRY and SYGVKD. The CDR3 DNA sequence: TGTGCCATCAGTCACGAGCGGGAGGGCGGCGAGCAGTACTTC. Translation gives CAISHEREGGEQYF.

The chain is built from TRBV5-1 and TRBJ2-3, with D perhaps TRBD1 (6 bases). Trimming stripped 3 bases from V and 0 bases from J, with 11 bases between. The germline V gene encodes CDR1 SGHRS and CDR2 YFSETQ. CDR3 size: 15 residues. DNA for the CDR3: TGCGCCAGCAGCTACAGGGCAGAAAGCACAGATACGCAGTATTTT. It codes for CASSYRAESTDTQYF.

With respect to this clone: The germline gene is not matched at one end of the junction; a read error may be the cause. The rearrangement joins TRBV4-1 to TRBJ2-1; 9 bases line up with TRBD2. The CDR3 loop spans 16 amino acids. Germline V gene lookup returns CDR1 MGHRA and CDR2 YSYEKL. The CDR3 region is CASSQEGTSSNNKQFF. Written as DNA, the CDR3 is TGCGCCAGCAGCCAAGAGGGGACTAGCAGTAACAATAAGCAGTTCTTC.

The rearrangement links TRBV2 to TRBJ1-1; D perhaps matches TRBD1 (6 bases). CDR3 length: 14 residues. V was shortened by 3 bases and J by 0 bases, with 8 bases between the two germline ends. Germline V gene lookup returns CDR1 SNHLY and CDR2 FYNNEI. CDR3 sequence: CASSDAGVNTEAFF. CDR3 DNA: TGTGCCAGCAGTGATGCAGGGGTGAACACTGAAGCTTTCTTT.

The chain recombines TRBV4-3 with TRBJ2-7, with a weak D call TRBD1 (5 bases). This CDR3 has 12 residues. Deletions cut 0 bases from V and 6 bases from J, with 6 bases between. CDR1 is LGHNA, CDR2 YSLEER, per germline. The CDR3 DNA reads TGCGCCAGCAGCCAAGACCAGGGCGAGCAGTACTTC. Translating gives CASSQDQGEQYF.

This clone was observed a single time. The gene calls are TRBV4-3 and TRBJ2-2, with 14 bases that match TRBD2. CDR1 and CDR2 (germline): LGHNA, YSLEER. The CDR3 runs to 21 residues. After removal of 4 bases from V and 0 bases from J, the junction contained 13 bases not matched to a gene. CDR3 in DNA: TGCGCCAGCAGCCTCACTTATTCTGGGACTAGCGGGAGTCCGAACACCGGGGAGCTGTTTTTT. Protein product: CASSLTYSGTSGSPNTGELFF.

V gene TRBV27 combines with J gene TRBJ2-7; 8 bases are a match to TRBD1. The CDR3 is 15 amino acids. The V segment lost 5 bases and the J segment 0 bases; nucleotides outside the gene matches: 6. Per germline, CDR1 MNHEY and CDR2 SMNVEV (reference sequence). This CDR3 is CASSLPGTGSYEQYF. In DNA, the CDR3 is TGTGCCAGCAGTCTCCCGGGGACAGGCTCCTACGAGCAGTACTTC.

The rearrangement links TRBV7-3 to TRBJ2-1; TRBD2 agrees at 7 bases. The length of the CDR3 is 16 residues. Germline-derived CDR1 and CDR2 are SGHTA and FQGTGA. The ends lost 2 bases at V and 3 bases at J; junction bases unmatched: 7. CDR3 bases: TGTGCCAGCAGCTTACGGGCGGGAGAAGGCTACAATGAGCAGTTCTTC. Encoded protein: CASSLRAGEGYNEQFF. The whole variable domain, filled in from reference TRBV7-3 and TRBJ2-1, reads GAGVSQTPSNKVTEKGKYVELRCDPISGHTALYWYRQSLGQGPEFLIYFQGTGAADDSGLPNDRFFAVRPEGSVSTLKIQRTERGDSAVYLCASSLRAGEGYNEQFFGPGTRLTVL.

This clone was picked up one time. The V call is TRBV19, the J call TRBJ2-1; D possibly corresponds to TRBD2 (6 bases). V was trimmed by 3 bases and J by 9 bases, leaving 12 bases between them. The CDR3 loop spans 13 amino acids. Germline V gives CDR1 LNHDA, CDR2 SQIVND (reference sequence). The CDR3 region has the DNA TGTGCCAGTAGTATGCTTGCGGGGAGTGAGCAGTTCTTC. Translating it yields CASSMLAGSEQFF.

About this clone: Other DNA sequences from this sample encode an identical CDR3 as well. V and J are TRBV7-3 and TRBJ1-1, with 7 positions matching TRBD1. There are 14 residues in the CDR3. V was pared by 2 bases and J by 2 bases, with 2 bases of the junction left unmatched. In germline, CDR1 is SGHTA, CDR2 FQGTGA. The CDR3 DNA follows: TGTGCCAGCAGCTTAGGGACAGAAAACACTGAAGCTTTCTTT. This gives the protein CASSLGTENTEAFF.

The chain recombines TRBV5-1 with TRBJ2-1; TRBD2 aligns across 9 bases. The CDR3 totals 16 residues. J gave up 5 bases and V 2 bases, and 8 bases lay outside the gene matches. In germline, CDR1 is SGHRS, CDR2 YFSETQ. DNA for the CDR3: TGCGCCAGCAGCTTAGCGGGAGGCACCGTCAACAATGAGCAGTTCTTC. Protein: CASSLAGGTVNNEQFF.

This sequence joins TRBV7-2 and TRBJ2-1, with 7 bases lining up with TRBD2. The CDR3 extends over 17 amino acids. Trimming removed 0 bases from V and 2 bases from J; junction bases left unmatched: 7. From germline, CDR1 is SGHTA and CDR2 FQGNSA. Here the CDR3 DNA reads TGTGCCAGCAGCTTAGCCGGCGGGAGAGGGACCTACAATGAGCAGTTCTTC. It translates to CASSLAGGRGTYNEQFF.

This chain connects TRBV27 to TRBJ2-1, with 10 nucleotides matching TRBD2. Trimming at V came to 6 bases and at J to 5 bases, leaving 13 bases not matched to a gene. Per the germline V gene, CDR1 is MNHEY and CDR2 is SMNVEV (reference sequence). The CDR3 covers 17 residues. This CDR3 is CASSGLAERRGNNEQFF. CDR3 DNA sequence: TGTGCCAGCAGCGGACTAGCGGAGAGACGGGGTAACAATGAGCAGTTCTTC.